The sequence of this TCR beta chain was determined in a study of cytomegalovirus exposure and HLA in healthy donors. On this clone itself: The target antigen is unknown.

The PCR made use of 60 Vbeta and 13 Jbeta primers. Measured with immunoSEQ multiplex PCR; TCRdb has only the in-frame clones, and not every one. Of more than 150,000 clones in the sample, 65% to 80% were seen once. V lost 5 bases, J lost 4 bases, and 21 bases lay in between. This CDR3 comprises 16 residues. Germline V CDR1 and CDR2: LNHNV, YYDKDF (reference sequence). Study outcomes and limitations: As was reported, the classifier diagnosed cytomegalovirus status with high specificity and sensitivity. Exclusion as indistinguishable affected some V segments, including TRBV6-2 and TRBV6-3. In a later analysis, several top co-occurrence clusters appeared linked to parvovirus B19, influenza, CMV and Epstein-Barr virus.

The TCR comes from a woman between 25 and 40 years old in good health and CMV-seropositive. The sequencing input was PBMCs. J is TRBJ2-7 and V is TRBV15; tentatively, D is TRBD1 (6 bases). CDR3 coding DNA: TGTGCCACCAGCTCTCGAGACCCGACAGGCTCATACGAGCAGTACTTC. It codes for CATSSRDPTGSYEQYF.